These 31 T cell receptor beta chains came from one sample sequenced in a study of CD8 T cells in Susac syndrome. An amount of RNA that ranged from roughly 0.5 to 1 ug was reverse transcribed with random hexamers. Using its own MiXCR run on the immunoSEQ multiplex PCR reads, TCRdb lists one record per CDR3 protein. The sample contains some 200,000 distinct CDR3 sequences, 90% to 97% of which appear only once. Sequences were obtained from CD4+ T cells from PBMCs. These receptor sequences come from a human donor with Susac syndrome.

This clonotype was observed once. V and J are TRBV25-1 and TRBJ2-7; no clear D gene. The CDR3 totals 12 residues. The ends were cut back, 4 bases at V and 4 bases at J, with 8 bases in the middle. Germline V gene sequence: CDR1 MGHDK, CDR2 SYGVNS. CDR3 sequence reads: CASSGTLYEQYF. The CDR3 coding sequence is TGTGCCAGCAGTGGGACCTTATACGAGCAGTACTTC.

The chain has TRBV24-1 and TRBJ2-2; TRBD2 is a possible D gene (5 bases). Trimming shortened V by 3 bases and J by 4 bases, and 11 bases separated the two germline ends. This CDR3 has 15 amino acids. CDR1 is KGHDR and CDR2 is SFDVKD in the germline V gene. As DNA, the CDR3 is TGTGCCACCAGTGATCCTCGAACTAGCACCGGGGAGCTGTTTTTT. This sequence encodes CATSDPRTSTGELFF.

This chain uses TRBV24-1 with TRBJ2-3, with D perhaps matching TRBD1 (6 bases). The CDR3 extends over 15 amino acids. The V and J ends lost 4 bases and 1 base respectively, with 11 bases between them. CDR1 and CDR2 from the germline V gene are KGHDR and SFDVKD. The CDR3 protein is CATSETRGGTDTQYF. The CDR3 DNA is TGTGCCACCAGTGAGACCAGGGGTGGCACAGATACGCAGTATTTT.

This sequence joins TRBV5-1 and TRBJ1-6; 7 bases agree with TRBD1. The CDR3 loop spans 15 amino acids. The junction had 9 bases not matched to a gene; V was cut back by 4 bases and J by 8 bases. CDR1 is SGHRS, CDR2 YFSETQ, per germline. The CDR3, as DNA: TGCGCCAGCAGCGAAAGGGGGCAAGTAGATTCACCCCTCCACTTT. Translated: CASSERGQVDSPLHF.

The rearrangement joins TRBV27 to TRBJ1-6, with D uncertain. The germline V gene encodes CDR1 MNHEY and CDR2 SMNVEV (reference sequence). The length of the CDR3 is 14 residues. Trimming pared 5 bases from V and 7 bases from J, leaving 12 bases between. The CDR3 reads CASSPYSGNSPLHF. CDR3 sequence (DNA): TGTGCCAGCAGTCCATACTCTGGGAATTCACCCCTCCACTTT.

The gene calls are TRBV9 and TRBJ2-3, with D uncertain. This CDR3 spans 12 amino acids. The germline V gene has CDR1 SGDLS and CDR2 YYNGEE. V was clipped by 0 bases and J by 4 bases, with 3 bases between them. CDR3 bases: TGTGCCAGCAGCGTAGATGCAGATACGCAGTATTTT. Translating gives CASSVDADTQYF.

The rearrangement links TRBV10-1 to TRBJ1-6; 7 nucleotides match TRBD1. The CDR3 consists of 14 residues. Unmatched junction bases numbered 5, after V lost 4 bases and J lost 8 bases. Germline CDR1 and CDR2: WNHNN and SYGVQD (reference sequence). The DNA of the CDR3 is TGCGCCAGCAGTGCCGGGACAGTAGATTCACCCCTCCACTTT. This gives the protein CASSAGTVDSPLHF.

The chain carries TRBV5-6 and TRBJ1-1; the D gene is possibly TRBD1 (6 bases). Looked up from germline, CDR1 is SGHDT and CDR2 is YYEEEE. Trimming left V 0 bases short and J 7 bases short, with 19 bases between. The CDR3 has 16 residues. The CDR3 bases are TGTGCCAGCAGCTTGGAACTGACAGGCCAGTCCATTGAAGCTTTCTTT. Translating it yields CASSLELTGQSIEAFF.

The chain employs TRBV2 and TRBJ2-5, with D unresolved. The V gene lost 6 bases and the J gene lost 4 bases, with 15 bases spanning the gap. Germline CDR1 is SNHLY and CDR2 is FYNNEI. This CDR3 has 14 residues. The CDR3 here is CASRLSSVGETQYF. CDR3 bases: TGTGCCAGCAGGCTTAGCTCAGTGGGAGAGACCCAGTACTTC.

V usage is TRBV11-2 and J usage is TRBJ2-2; D is possibly TRBD2 (5 bases). CDR3 length: 16 amino acids. Trimming stripped 5 bases from V and 5 bases from J, with 18 bases between. Germline loops: CDR1 SGHAT, CDR2 FQNNGV. This CDR3 reads CASSPLRASLTGELFF. The CDR3 coding sequence is TGTGCCAGCAGCCCTCTACGGGCTAGCCTGACCGGGGAGCTGTTTTTT.

V is TRBV4-1 and J is TRBJ2-3, with 11 bases matching TRBD2. Germline V gene sequence: CDR1 MGHRA, CDR2 YSYEKL. V was pared by 3 bases and J by 5 bases, with 10 bases of the junction left unmatched. The CDR3 sequence is 17 residues long. CDR3 bases: TGCGCCAGCAGCCAGGGGATAGCGGGGGGGCAGCGAGATACGCAGTATTTT. Its translation is CASSQGIAGGQRDTQYF.

The chain couples TRBV5-1 to TRBJ1-2; the match to TRBD1 covers 10 bases. The V and J ends lost 4 bases and 7 bases, in that order; junction bases with no gene match: 7. Germline values: CDR1 SGHRS, CDR2 YFSETQ. The CDR3 runs 14 residues. CDR3 in amino acids: CASSRDRGKIGYTF. In DNA, the CDR3 is TGCGCCAGCAGCCGGGACAGGGGAAAGATTGGCTACACCTTC.

The V and J genes are TRBV9 and TRBJ2-1, with 7 bases that match TRBD2. The trim removed 0 bases at V and 5 bases at J, leaving 5 bases unmatched. The germline gives CDR1 SGDLS, CDR2 YYNGEE. This CDR3 has 15 amino acids. In DNA, the CDR3 is TGTGCCAGCAGCGTAGCTTTGCGGGGGAACAATGAGCAGTTCTTC. Translating it yields CASSVALRGNNEQFF. The variable domain in full, with the rest retrieved from reference TRBV9 and TRBJ2-1, is DSGVTQTPKHLITATGQRVTLRCSPRSGDLSVYWYQQSLDQGLQFLIQYYNGEERAKGNILERFSAQQFPDLHSELNLSSLELGDSALYFCASSVALRGNNEQFFGPGTRLTVL.

CDR3 protein: CSVEGVWDRGPYEQYF. Written as DNA, the CDR3 is TGCAGCGTTGAAGGTGTGTGGGACAGGGGACCCTACGAGCAGTACTTC. The chain recombines TRBV29-1 with TRBJ2-7; 10 bases are a match to TRBD1. The CDR3 sequence is 16 residues long. The J segment lost 2 bases and the V segment lost 1 base, leaving 8 bases of the junction unmatched. Germline CDR1 and CDR2: SQVTM and ANQGSEA.

The chain combines TRBV29-1 with TRBJ1-2; 8 nucleotides align to TRBD1. Germline-derived CDR1 and CDR2 are SQVTM and ANQGSEA. The CDR3 is 14 residues long. The ends lost 6 bases at V and 3 bases at J; junction bases unmatched: 9. CDR3 bases: TGCAGCGTGACCCAGACAGGGGAGGACTATGGCTACACCTTC. This sequence encodes CSVTQTGEDYGYTF.

The chain couples TRBV7-3 to TRBJ2-6, with D uncertain. Germline lookup yields CDR1 SGHTA and CDR2 FQGTGA. CDR3 length: 14 amino acids. V gave up 4 bases and J gave up 4 bases, with 8 bases separating them. The CDR3 bases are TGTGCCAGCAGCTCCCGGGCGGGGGCCAACGTCCTGACTTTC. This encodes CASSSRAGANVLTF.

This clonotype was picked up one time. V and J are TRBV20-1 and TRBJ1-1; 7 bases agree with TRBD1. From germline, CDR1 is DFQATT and CDR2 SNEGSKA (reference sequence). The CDR3 runs 16 residues. The V and J ends lost 7 bases and 0 bases, in that order; junction bases with no gene match: 14. The CDR3 reads CSVSTKGAPLNTEAFF. The DNA of the CDR3 is TGCAGTGTTTCGACCAAGGGGGCCCCACTGAACACTGAAGCTTTCTTT.

The rearrangement uses TRBV7-2 and TRBJ2-1; 9 bases line up with TRBD2. Unmatched junction bases numbered 10, after V lost 0 bases and J lost 4 bases. The CDR3 extends over 18 amino acids. Germline values: CDR1 SGHTA, CDR2 FQGNSA. The CDR3: CASSLAVTISGGYNEQFF. CDR3 coding DNA: TGTGCCAGCAGCTTAGCGGTAACGATTAGCGGGGGATACAATGAGCAGTTCTTC. The variable domain in full, with the rest retrieved from reference TRBV7-2 and TRBJ2-1, is GAGVSQSPSNKVTEKGKDVELRCDPISGHTALYWYRQSLGQGLEFLIYFQGNSAPDKSGLPSDRFSAERTGGSVSTLTIQRTQQEDSAVYLCASSLAVTISGGYNEQFFGPGTRLTVL.

V usage is TRBV12-3 or TRBV12-4 and J usage is TRBJ2-3; D is unresolved. V dropped 4 bases and J dropped 4 bases, with 6 bases sitting between them. CDR3 length equals 12 residues. The CDR3 loop is CASSWTSDTQYF. The DNA for the CDR3 is TGTGCCAGCAGTTGGACCTCAGATACGCAGTATTTT.

The genes are TRBV6-5 and TRBJ2-5, with D perhaps TRBD2 (6 bases). The CDR3 runs to 12 residues. CDR1 MNHEY and CDR2 SVGAGI come from the germline V gene. V lost 5 bases and J lost 5, with 9 bases in between. The CDR3 here is CASSNGGETQYF. The CDR3 nucleotides are TGTGCCAGCAGTAACGGAGGGGAGACCCAGTACTTC.

The chain links TRBV9 to TRBJ2-2, with TRBD2 matching 8 bases. The length of the CDR3 is 18 residues. Germline V lookup: CDR1 SGDLS, CDR2 YYNGEE. V gave up 4 bases and J gave up 4 bases; unmatched junction bases: 15. The CDR3: CASSPGGVSGGSTGELFF. DNA of the CDR3: TGTGCCAGCAGCCCCGGCGGGGTGAGCGGGGGCTCCACCGGGGAGCTGTTTTTT. Looking up the rest from reference TRBV9 and TRBJ2-2 gives the full variable domain: DSGVTQTPKHLITATGQRVTLRCSPRSGDLSVYWYQQSLDQGLQFLIQYYNGEERAKGNILERFSAQQFPDLHSELNLSSLELGDSALYFCASSPGGVSGGSTGELFFGEGSRLTVL.

The chain joins TRBV18 to TRBJ1-1; 9 bases agree with TRBD1. V trimming: 3 bases; J trimming: 6 bases; junction bases outside the gene matches: 5. The CDR3 is 14 residues long. CDR1 is KGHSH, CDR2 LQKENI, per germline. The chain's CDR3 is CASSPGQGSSEAFF. CDR3 DNA: TGTGCCAGCTCACCGGGACAGGGATCCTCTGAAGCTTTCTTT.

This clonotype was seen just once. The rearrangement uses TRBV5-4 and TRBJ2-5, with 7 bases identical to TRBD2. The germline gives CDR1 SGHNT, CDR2 YYREEE (reference sequence). This CDR3 is 12 amino acids long. J lost 4 bases, V lost 4 bases, and 1 base had no gene match. The chain's CDR3 is CASSGRGETQYF. DNA for the CDR3: TGTGCCAGCAGCGGGAGGGGAGAGACCCAGTACTTC. Complete variable domain (other parts from reference TRBV5-4 and TRBJ2-5): ETGVTQSPTHLIKTRGQQVTLRCSSQSGHNTVSWYQQALGQGPQFIFQYYREEENGRGNFPPRFSGLQFPNYSSELNVNALELDDSALYLCASSGRGETQYFGPGTRLLVL.

This chain uses TRBV20-1 with TRBJ1-1, with D perhaps TRBD1 (5 bases). This CDR3 spans 11 amino acids. Germline V gene data show CDR1 as DFQATT and CDR2 as SNEGSKA (reference sequence). This CDR3 is CCPGGYTEAFF. Here the CDR3 DNA reads TGCTGTCCGGGGGGTTACACTGAAGCTTTCTTT.

A single count supports this clonotype. This rearrangement joins TRBV20-1 to TRBJ2-5, with 7 bases matching TRBD1. Per germline, CDR1 DFQATT and CDR2 SNEGSKA (reference sequence). The CDR3 extends over 16 amino acids. The V segment lost 0 bases and the J segment 2 bases; nucleotides outside the gene matches: 9. This CDR3 reads CSARDLTGKTQETQYF. CDR3 nucleotides: TGCAGTGCTAGAGATTTGACAGGGAAGACACAAGAGACCCAGTACTTC.

The rearrangement joins TRBV29-1 to TRBJ1-1; possible D gene TRBD1, 5 bases. CDR1 is SQVTM and CDR2 is ANQGSEA in the germline V gene. The ends were cut back, 2 bases at V and 5 bases at J, with 12 bases in the middle. The CDR3 loop spans 13 amino acids. In DNA form, the CDR3 reads TGCAGCGTTGAATCTGGGGGGTGGACTGAAGCTTTCTTT. This gives the protein CSVESGGWTEAFF.

The chain uses TRBV13 and TRBJ1-1; no clear D gene. Looked up from germline, CDR1 is PRHDT and CDR2 is FYEKMQ (reference sequence). The V end lost 1 base, the J end lost 0 bases, and 15 bases lay between the germline ends. The CDR3 is 17 amino acids. The CDR3 reads CASSLEQRESMNTEAFF. CDR3 DNA sequence: TGTGCCAGCAGCTTAGAACAGAGGGAGAGTATGAACACTGAAGCTTTCTTT.

V gene TRBV3-1 combines with J gene TRBJ2-1; perhaps TRBD1 as D (5 bases). The CDR3 has 14 amino acids. Germline-derived CDR1 and CDR2 are LGHDT and YNNKEL (reference sequence). Trimming pared 6 bases from V and 1 base from J, leaving 10 bases between. The CDR3 here is CASSQGRSYNEQFF. As DNA, the CDR3 is TGTGCCAGCAGTCAGGGCAGGTCCTACAATGAGCAGTTCTTC.

V usage is TRBV3-1 and J usage is TRBJ2-5; TRBD2 matches at 8 bases. The CDR3 is made up of 15 amino acids. The trim removed 0 bases at V and 9 bases at J, leaving 9 bases unmatched. Germline lookup yields CDR1 LGHDT and CDR2 YNNKEL (reference sequence). CDR3 region: CASSQDQTSEMAQYF. Here the CDR3 DNA reads TGTGCCAGCAGCCAAGATCAGACTAGCGAGATGGCCCAGTACTTC.

The chain couples TRBV3-1 to TRBJ2-1; 9 bases align to TRBD1. The J segment lost 4 bases and the V segment lost 1 base, leaving 2 bases of the junction unmatched. The CDR3 sequence is 15 residues long. Germline lookup yields CDR1 LGHDT and CDR2 YNNKEL (reference sequence). The CDR3 DNA reads as TGTGCCAGCAGCCAAGCGACAGGGGGGTACAATGAGCAGTTCTTC. Encoded protein: CASSQATGGYNEQFF.

This sequence joins TRBV18 and TRBJ2-5, with TRBD2 matching 7 bases. Trimming cost V 2 bases and J 5 bases; bases outside gene matches: 11. The germline V gene encodes CDR1 KGHSH and CDR2 LQKENI. CDR3 size: 16 residues. This CDR3 is CASSPYTAGNRETQYF. CDR3 DNA: TGTGCCAGCTCACCATACACAGCGGGGAATCGGGAGACCCAGTACTTC.